These 2 T cell receptor beta chains were all obtained from the same sample, sequenced in a study of blood T cell repertoires in COVID-19. This table comes from immunoSEQ multiplex PCR, and its TCRdb copy is limited to in-frame clones, with some not included. The sample contains a few hundred thousand clones, around 88% of which appear only once. The sample was PBMCs or T cells enriched from blood (not recorded which). These receptor sequences come from a woman aged 40 to 50 who had recovered from COVID-19.

The genes are TRBV24-1 and TRBJ2-3; TRBD2 agrees at 10 bases. Germline CDR1 is KGHDR and CDR2 is SFDVKD. After removal of 0 bases from V and 5 bases from J, the junction contained 13 bases not matched to a gene. This CDR3 has 19 residues. The CDR3 DNA follows: TGTGCCACCAGTGATTTGCAAATCGAGCGGGAGGGCCGGAAAGATACGCAGTATTTT. This encodes CATSDLQIEREGRKDTQYF.

This chain uses TRBV7-2 with TRBJ2-1; TRBD1 might be the D (6 bases). Per the germline V gene, CDR1 is SGHTA and CDR2 is FQGNSA. Between the trimmed V and J ends, which lost 5 bases and 8 bases, there was a span of 16 bases. The CDR3 consists of 14 residues. CDR3 residues: CASSLRHGTHEQFF. CDR3 coding DNA: TGTGCCAGCAGCCTAAGGCACGGGACACATGAGCAGTTCTTC.